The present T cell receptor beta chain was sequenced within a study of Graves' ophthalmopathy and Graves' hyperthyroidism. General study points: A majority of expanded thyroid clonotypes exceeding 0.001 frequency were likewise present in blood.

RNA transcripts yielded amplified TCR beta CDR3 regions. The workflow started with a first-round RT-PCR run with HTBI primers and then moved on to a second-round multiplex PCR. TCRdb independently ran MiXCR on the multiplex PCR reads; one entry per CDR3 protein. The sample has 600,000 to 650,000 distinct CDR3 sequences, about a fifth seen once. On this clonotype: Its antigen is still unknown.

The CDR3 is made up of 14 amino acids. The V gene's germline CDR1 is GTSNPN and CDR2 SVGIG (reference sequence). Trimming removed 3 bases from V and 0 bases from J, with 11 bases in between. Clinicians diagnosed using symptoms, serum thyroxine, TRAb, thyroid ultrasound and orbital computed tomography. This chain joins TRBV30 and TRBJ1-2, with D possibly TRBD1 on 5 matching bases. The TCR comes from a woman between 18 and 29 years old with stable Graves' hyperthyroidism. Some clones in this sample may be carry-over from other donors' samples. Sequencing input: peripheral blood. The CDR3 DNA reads TGTGCCTGGAGCGGGGACGGTTCTAACTATGGCTACACCTTC. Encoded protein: CAWSGDGSNYGYTF. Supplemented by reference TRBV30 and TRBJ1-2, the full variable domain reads SQTIHQWPATLVQPVGSPLSLECTVEGTSNPNLYWYRQAAGRGLQLLFYSVGIGQISSEVPQNLSASRPQDRQFILSSKKLLLSDSGFYLCAWSGDGSNYGYTFGSGTRLTVV.